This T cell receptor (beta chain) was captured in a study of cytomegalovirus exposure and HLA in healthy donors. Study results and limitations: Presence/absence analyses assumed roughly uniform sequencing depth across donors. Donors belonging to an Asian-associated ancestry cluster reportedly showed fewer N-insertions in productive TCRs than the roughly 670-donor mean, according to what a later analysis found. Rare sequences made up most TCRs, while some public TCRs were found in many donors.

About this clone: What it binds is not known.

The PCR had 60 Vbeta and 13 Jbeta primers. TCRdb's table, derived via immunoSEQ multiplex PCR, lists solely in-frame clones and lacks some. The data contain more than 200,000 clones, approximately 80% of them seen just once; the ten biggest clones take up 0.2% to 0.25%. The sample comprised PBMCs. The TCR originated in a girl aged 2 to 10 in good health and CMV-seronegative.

CDR3 sequence: CASSWWTDEAFF. CDR3 nucleotide sequence: TGTGCCAGCAGCTGGTGGACAGATGAAGCTTTCTTT. The chain is built from TRBV5-6 and TRBJ1-1; maybe TRBD1 (6 bases). Per germline, CDR1 SGHDT and CDR2 YYEEEE. This CDR3 has 12 amino acids. Trimming pared 3 bases from V and 7 bases from J, leaving 10 bases between.